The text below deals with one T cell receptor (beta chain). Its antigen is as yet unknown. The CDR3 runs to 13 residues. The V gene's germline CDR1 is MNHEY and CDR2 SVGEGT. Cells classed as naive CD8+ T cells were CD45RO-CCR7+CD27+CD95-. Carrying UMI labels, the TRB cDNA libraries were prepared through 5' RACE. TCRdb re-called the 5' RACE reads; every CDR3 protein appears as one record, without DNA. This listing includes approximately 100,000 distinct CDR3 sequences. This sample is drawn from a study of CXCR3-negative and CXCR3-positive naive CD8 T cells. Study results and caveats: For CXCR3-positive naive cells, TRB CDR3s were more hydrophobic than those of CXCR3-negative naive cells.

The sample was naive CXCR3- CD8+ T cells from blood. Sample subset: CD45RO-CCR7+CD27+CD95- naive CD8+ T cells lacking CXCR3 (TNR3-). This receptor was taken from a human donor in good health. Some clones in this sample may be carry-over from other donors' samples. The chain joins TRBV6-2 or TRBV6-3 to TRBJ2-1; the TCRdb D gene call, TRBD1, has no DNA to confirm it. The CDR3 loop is CASATGGFNEQFF.